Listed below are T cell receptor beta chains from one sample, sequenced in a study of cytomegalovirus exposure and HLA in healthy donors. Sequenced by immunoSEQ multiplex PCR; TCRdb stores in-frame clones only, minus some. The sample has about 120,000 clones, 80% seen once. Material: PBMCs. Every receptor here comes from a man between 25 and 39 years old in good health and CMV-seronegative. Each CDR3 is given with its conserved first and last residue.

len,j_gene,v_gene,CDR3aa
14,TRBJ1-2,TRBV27,CASSPRRGGYGYTF
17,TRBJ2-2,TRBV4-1,CASSQEERRANTGELFF
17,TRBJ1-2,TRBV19,CASGARGIPLVNYGYTF
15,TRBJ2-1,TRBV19,CASSTLAGGWNEQFF
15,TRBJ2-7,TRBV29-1,CSAEGVGDRTYEQYF
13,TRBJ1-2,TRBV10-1,CASSERQNYGYTF
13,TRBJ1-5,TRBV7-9,CASSLGDRVPQHF
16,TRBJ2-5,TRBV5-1,CASSLVRWVRQETQYF
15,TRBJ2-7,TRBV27,CASRTETARNYEQYF
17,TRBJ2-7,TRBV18,CASSKGAVAGVFLEQYF
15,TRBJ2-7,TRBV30,CAWRERTSGSYEQYF
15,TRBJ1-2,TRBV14,CASSPEVWSDYGYTF
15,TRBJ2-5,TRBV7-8,CASSLRTSGLGTQYF
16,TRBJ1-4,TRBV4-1,CASSPPDAGGDEKLFF
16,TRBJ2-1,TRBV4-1,CASSQVAGITYNEQFF
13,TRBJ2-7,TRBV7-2,CASSPYSSYEQYF
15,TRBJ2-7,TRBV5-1,CASSLVPGGPDEQYF
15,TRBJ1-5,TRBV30,CAWSFGGYSNQPQHF
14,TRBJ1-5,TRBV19,CASSLRQSNQPQHF
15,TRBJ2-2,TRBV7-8,CASSLTRGHTGELFF
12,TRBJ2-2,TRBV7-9,CASSTRDTELFF
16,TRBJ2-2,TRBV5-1,CASSLGLAGATGELFF
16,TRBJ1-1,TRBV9,CASSGTGAIPQTEAFF